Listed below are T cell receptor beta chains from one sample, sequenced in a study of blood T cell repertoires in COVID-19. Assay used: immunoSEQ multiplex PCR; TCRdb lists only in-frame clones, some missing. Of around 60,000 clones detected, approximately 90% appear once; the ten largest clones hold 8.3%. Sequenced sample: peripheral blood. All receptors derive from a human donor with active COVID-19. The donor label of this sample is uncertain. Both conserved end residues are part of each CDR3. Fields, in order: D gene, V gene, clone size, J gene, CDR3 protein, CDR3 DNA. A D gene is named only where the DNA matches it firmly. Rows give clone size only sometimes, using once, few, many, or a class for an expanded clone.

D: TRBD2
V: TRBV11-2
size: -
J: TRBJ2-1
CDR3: CASSSLAGVINEQFF
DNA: TGTGCCAGCAGCTCCCTAGCGGGGGTTATCAATGAGCAGTTCTTC

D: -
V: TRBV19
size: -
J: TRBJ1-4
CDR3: CASSLFSATNEKLFF
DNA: TGTGCCAGTAGTCTTTTTTCTGCAACTAATGAAAAACTGTTTTTT

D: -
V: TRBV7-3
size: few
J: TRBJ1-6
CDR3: CASSAPGRGRSPLHF
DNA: TGTGCCAGCAGCGCGCCAGGAAGGGGCCGGTCACCCCTCCACTTT

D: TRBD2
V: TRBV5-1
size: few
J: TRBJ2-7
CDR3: CASSPGLAGGTYEQYF
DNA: TGCGCCAGCAGCCCGGGACTAGCGGGGGGTACCTACGAGCAGTACTTC

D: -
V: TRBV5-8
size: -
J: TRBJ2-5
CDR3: CASRGGAWEQETQYF
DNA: TGTGCCAGCAGGGGGGGAGCGTGGGAGCAAGAGACCCAGTACTTC

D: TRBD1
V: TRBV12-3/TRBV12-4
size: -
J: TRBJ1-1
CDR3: CASISDREAFF
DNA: TGTGCCAGCATCTCGGACAGGGAAGCTTTCTTT

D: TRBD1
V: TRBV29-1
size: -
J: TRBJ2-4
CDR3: CSVLTGGENIQYF
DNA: TGCAGCGTTCTGACAGGGGGCGAAAACATTCAGTACTTC

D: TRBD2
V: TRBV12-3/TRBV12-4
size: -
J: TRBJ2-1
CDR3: CASSLALAGEQFF
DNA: TGTGCCAGCAGTTTAGCACTAGCGGGAGAGCAGTTCTTC

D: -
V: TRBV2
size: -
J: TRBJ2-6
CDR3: CASSESGAGANVLTF
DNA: TGTGCCAGCAGTGAGTCGGGGGCTGGGGCCAACGTCCTGACTTTC

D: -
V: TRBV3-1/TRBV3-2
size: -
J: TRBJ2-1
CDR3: CASSRLGNEQFF
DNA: TGTGCCAGCAGCCGACTGGGCAATGAGCAGTTCTTC

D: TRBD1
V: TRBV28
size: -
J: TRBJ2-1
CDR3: CASSFFQGDSYNEQFF
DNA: TGTGCCAGCAGTTTTTTCCAGGGGGACTCCTACAATGAGCAGTTCTTC

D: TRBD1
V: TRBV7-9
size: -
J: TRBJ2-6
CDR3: CASSTTGLRTGANVLTF
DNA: TGTGCCAGCAGCACGACAGGGTTAAGGACTGGGGCCAACGTCCTGACTTTC

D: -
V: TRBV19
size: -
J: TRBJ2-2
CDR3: CASSIQGVAGELFF
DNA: TGTGCCAGTAGTATACAGGGCGTGGCCGGGGAGCTGTTTTTT

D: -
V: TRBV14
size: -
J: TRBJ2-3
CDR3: CASSQDLLPDTQYF
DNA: TGTGCCAGCAGCCAAGATCTACTCCCAGATACGCAGTATTTT

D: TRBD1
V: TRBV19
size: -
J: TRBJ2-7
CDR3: CASSPVGGPREQYF
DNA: TGTGCCAGTAGTCCCGTAGGGGGCCCTAGGGAGCAGTACTTC

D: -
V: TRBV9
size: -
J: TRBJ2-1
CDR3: CASSVDQGYEQFF
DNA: TGTGCCAGCAGCGTAGATCAGGGGTATGAGCAGTTCTTC

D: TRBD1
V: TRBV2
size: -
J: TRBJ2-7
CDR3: CASSEMQGVGEQYF
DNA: TGTGCCAGCAGTGAAATGCAGGGGGTCGGGGAGCAGTACTTC

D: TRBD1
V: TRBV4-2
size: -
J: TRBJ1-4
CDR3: CASSQAWDSVNEKLFF
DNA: TGTGCCAGCAGCCAAGCATGGGACAGTGTGAATGAAAAACTGTTTTTT

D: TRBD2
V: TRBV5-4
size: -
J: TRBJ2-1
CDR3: CASSLGLAGAEQFF
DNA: TGTGCCAGCAGCTTAGGACTAGCGGGAGCTGAGCAGTTCTTC

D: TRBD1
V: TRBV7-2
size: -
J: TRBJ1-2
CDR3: CASSLWTGDPGYTF
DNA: TGTGCCAGCAGCTTATGGACAGGGGATCCTGGCTACACCTTC

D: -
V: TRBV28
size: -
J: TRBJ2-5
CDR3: CATGGRYHQETQYF
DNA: TGTGCCACCGGGGGACGCTACCACCAAGAGACCCAGTACTTC

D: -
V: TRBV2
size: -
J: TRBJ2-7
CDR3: CASSLALATSSEQYF
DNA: TGTGCCAGCTCGCTGGCACTAGCTACCTCCTCCGAGCAGTACTTC

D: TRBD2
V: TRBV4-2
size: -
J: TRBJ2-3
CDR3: CASSQEFRGGRAWDTDTQYF
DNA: TGTGCCAGCAGCCAAGAGTTCCGGGGCGGGAGGGCCTGGGACACAGATACGCAGTATTTT

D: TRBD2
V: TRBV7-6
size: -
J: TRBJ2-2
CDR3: CASSPQTSGRARELFF
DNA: TGTGCCAGCAGCCCACAGACTAGCGGGAGGGCCCGGGAGCTGTTTTTT

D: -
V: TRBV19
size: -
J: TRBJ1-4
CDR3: CASSIGSVPVNEKLFF
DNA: TGTGCCAGTAGTATAGGGTCGGTCCCCGTAAATGAAAAACTGTTTTTT

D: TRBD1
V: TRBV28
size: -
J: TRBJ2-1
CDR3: CASTPHPGQGAGDQFF
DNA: TGTGCCAGCACCCCCCACCCGGGACAGGGGGCCGGAGACCAGTTCTTC

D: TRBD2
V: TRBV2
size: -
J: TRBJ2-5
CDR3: CASSEGPTSGQETQYF
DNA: TGTGCCAGCAGCGAAGGCCCGACTAGCGGGCAAGAGACCCAGTACTTC